Included here is one TCR beta chain sequence, with context. The CDR3 totals 15 residues. With 5 bases clipped from V and 6 bases from J, the junction kept 12 bases outside the gene matches. The germline V gene has CDR1 MDHEN and CDR2 SYDVKM. The sample belongs to a study of control samples from healthy donors and cancer patients. Assay used: immunoSEQ multiplex PCR; TCRdb lists only in-frame clones, some missing. The data show fewer than 250,000 clones, about nine tenths seen once. Sequencing was done on a sample of blood. The chain couples TRBV28 to TRBJ1-2; the match to TRBD1 covers 7 bases. The receptor was derived from a man in his thirties or forties in good health. The CDR3 coding sequence is TGTGCCAGCAGTGCCTCGGGGGCAAGGGGGCATGGCTACACCTTC. This codes for CASSASGARGHGYTF.